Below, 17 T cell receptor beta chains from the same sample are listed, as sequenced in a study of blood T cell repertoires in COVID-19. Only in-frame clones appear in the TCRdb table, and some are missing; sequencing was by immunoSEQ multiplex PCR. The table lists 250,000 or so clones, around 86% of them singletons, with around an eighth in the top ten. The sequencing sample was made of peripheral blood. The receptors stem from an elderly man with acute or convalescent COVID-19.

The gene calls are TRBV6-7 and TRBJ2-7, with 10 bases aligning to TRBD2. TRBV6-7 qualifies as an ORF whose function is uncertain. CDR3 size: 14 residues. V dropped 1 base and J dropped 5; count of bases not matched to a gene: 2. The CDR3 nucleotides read TGTGCCAGCAGTTACTGGCTAGCGGGAGACGAGCAGTACTTC. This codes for CASSYWLAGDEQYF.

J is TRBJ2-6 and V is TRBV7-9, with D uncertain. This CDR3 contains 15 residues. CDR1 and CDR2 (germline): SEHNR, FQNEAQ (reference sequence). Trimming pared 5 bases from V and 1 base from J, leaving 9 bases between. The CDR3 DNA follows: TGTGCCAGCAGCGTCAGATTATCTGGGGCCAACGTCCTGACTTTC. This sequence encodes CASSVRLSGANVLTF.

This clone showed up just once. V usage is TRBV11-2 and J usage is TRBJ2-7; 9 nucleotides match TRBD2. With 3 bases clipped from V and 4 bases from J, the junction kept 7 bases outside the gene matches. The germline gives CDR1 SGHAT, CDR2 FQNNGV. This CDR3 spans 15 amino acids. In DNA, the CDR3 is TGTGCCAGCAGCTTTATCGGGACTAGCCGTTACGAGCAGTACTTC. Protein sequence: CASSFIGTSRYEQYF.

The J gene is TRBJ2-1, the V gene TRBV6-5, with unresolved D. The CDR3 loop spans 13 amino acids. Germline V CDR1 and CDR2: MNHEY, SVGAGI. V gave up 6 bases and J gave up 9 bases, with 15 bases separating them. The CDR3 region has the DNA TGTGCCAGCAGGCTCATACGGGTTGGTGAGCAGTTCTTC. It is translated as CASRLIRVGEQFF.

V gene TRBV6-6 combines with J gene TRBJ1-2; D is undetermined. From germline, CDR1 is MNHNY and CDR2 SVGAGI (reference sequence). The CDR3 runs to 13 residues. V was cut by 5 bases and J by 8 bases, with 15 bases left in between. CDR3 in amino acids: CASSPDSAGGYTF. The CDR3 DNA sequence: TGTGCCAGCAGTCCGGATAGCGCCGGGGGCTACACCTTC.

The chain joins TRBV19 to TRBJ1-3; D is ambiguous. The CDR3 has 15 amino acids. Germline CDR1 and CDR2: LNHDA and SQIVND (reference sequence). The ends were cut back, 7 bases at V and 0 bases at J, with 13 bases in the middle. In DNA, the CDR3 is TGTGCCAGTACCGCGGCCCGCCTCTCTGGAAACACCATATATTTT. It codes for CASTAARLSGNTIYF.

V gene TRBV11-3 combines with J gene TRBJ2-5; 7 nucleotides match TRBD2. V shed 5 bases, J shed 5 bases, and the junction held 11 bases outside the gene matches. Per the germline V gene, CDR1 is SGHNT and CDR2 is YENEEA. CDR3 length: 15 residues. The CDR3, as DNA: TGTGCCAGCAGCCGGGGGGACCCGAGAGATGAGACCCAGTACTTC. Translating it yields CASSRGDPRDETQYF.

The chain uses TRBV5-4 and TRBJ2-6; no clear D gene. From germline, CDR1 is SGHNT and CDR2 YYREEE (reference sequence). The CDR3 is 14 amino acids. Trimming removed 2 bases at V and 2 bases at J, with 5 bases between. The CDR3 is CASSFRAGANVLTF. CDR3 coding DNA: TGTGCCAGCAGCTTTCGTGCTGGGGCCAACGTCCTGACTTTC.

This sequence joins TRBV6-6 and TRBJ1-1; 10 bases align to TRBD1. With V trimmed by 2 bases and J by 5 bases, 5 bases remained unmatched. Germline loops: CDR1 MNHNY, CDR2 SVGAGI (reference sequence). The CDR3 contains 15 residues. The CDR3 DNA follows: TGTGCCAGCAGTTACCCGACAGGGGGCCATACTGAAGCTTTCTTT. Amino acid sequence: CASSYPTGGHTEAFF.

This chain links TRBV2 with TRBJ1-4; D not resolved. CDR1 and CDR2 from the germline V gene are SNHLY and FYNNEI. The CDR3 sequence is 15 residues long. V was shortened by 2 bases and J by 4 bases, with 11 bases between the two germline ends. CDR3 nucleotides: TGTGCCAGCAGTGAAATGGGAGGGAGTAATGAAAAACTGTTTTTT. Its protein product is CASSEMGGSNEKLFF. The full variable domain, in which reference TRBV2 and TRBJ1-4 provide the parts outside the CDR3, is EPEVTQTPSHQVTQMGQEVILRCVPISNHLYFYWYRQILGQKVEFLVSFYNNEISEKSEIFDDQFSVERPDGSNFTLKIRSTKLEDSAMYFCASSEMGGSNEKLFFGSGTQLSVL.

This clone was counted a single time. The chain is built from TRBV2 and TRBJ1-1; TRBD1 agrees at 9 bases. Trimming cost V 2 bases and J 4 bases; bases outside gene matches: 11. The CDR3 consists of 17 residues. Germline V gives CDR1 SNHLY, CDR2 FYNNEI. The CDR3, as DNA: TGTGCCAGCAGTGAAAATCCCTACGGACAGGGGTCCACTGAAGCTTTCTTT. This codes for CASSENPYGQGSTEAFF.

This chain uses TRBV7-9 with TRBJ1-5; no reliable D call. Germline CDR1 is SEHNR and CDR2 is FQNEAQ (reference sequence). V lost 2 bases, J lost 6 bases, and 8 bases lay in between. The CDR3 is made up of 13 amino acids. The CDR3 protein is CASSLRGGQPQHF. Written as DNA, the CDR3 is TGTGCCAGCAGCTTAAGAGGAGGTCAGCCCCAGCATTTT.

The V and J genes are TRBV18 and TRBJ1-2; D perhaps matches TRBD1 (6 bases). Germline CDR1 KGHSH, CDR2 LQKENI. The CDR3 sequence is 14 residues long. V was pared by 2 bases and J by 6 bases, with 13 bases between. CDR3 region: CASSPSANRDGYTF. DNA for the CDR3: TGTGCCAGCTCACCATCGGCAAACAGGGATGGCTACACCTTC.

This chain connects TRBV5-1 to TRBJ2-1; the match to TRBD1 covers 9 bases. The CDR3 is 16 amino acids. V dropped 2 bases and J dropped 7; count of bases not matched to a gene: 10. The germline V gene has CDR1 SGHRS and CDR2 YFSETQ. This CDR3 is CASSFPPGQGGNEQFF. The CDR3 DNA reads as TGCGCCAGCAGCTTTCCCCCGGGACAGGGTGGGAATGAGCAGTTCTTC.

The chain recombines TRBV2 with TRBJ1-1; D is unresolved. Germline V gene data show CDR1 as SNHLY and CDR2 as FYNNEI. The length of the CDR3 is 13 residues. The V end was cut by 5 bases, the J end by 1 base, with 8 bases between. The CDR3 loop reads CASSLTQNTEAFF. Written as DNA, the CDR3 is TGTGCCAGCAGTTTGACACAGAACACTGAAGCTTTCTTT.

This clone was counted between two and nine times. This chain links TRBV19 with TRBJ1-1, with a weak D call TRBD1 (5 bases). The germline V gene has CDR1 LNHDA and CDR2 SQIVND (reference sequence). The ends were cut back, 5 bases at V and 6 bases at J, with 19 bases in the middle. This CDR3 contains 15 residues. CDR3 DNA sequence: TGTGCCAGTAGTCCCCTCGGGCAGGGCAGCCCTGAAGCTTTCTTT. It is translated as CASSPLGQGSPEAFF.

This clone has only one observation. The CDR3 DNA is TGTGCCAGCCATGCGGGGGGCCACAATGAGCAGTTCTTC. It specifies CASHAGGHNEQFF. The rearrangement uses TRBV28 and TRBJ2-1; 8 positions match TRBD2. Germline CDR1 is MDHEN and CDR2 is SYDVKM. CDR3 length: 13 amino acids. Trimming cost V 8 bases and J 5 bases; bases outside gene matches: 5.